This entry is about one TCR beta chain. Its antigen is not known. The sample originates from a study of vaccination effects on CD4 cells after COVID-19. Subsequent to about 10 days of culture, CD4+ T cells were isolated. All study participants received two doses of BNT162b2 or mRNA-1273 vaccine. Vaccine recipients had no previous SARS-CoV-2 infection; their nucleocapsid antibodies were negative. V was cut by 2 bases and J by 1 base, with 11 bases left in between. The CDR3 contains 15 residues. Germline CDR1 is MNHNS and CDR2 is SASEGT. Sequenced by immunoSEQ multiplex PCR; TCRdb stores in-frame clones only, minus some. Here the sample spans tens of thousands of clones, around 73% being singletons.

The V call is TRBV6-1, the J call TRBJ2-5; D unclear. This TCR was sampled from a human donor who received a COVID-19 vaccine. The starting material was CD4+ T cells from PBMCs cultured without peptide, obtained after COVID-19 vaccination. The chain's CDR3 is CASSERRNSQETQYF. In nucleotides, the CDR3 is TGTGCCAGCAGTGAAAGGAGAAACTCCCAAGAGACCCAGTACTTC.